Described below is a single T cell receptor beta chain sequence and its context. This sample is part of a study of cytomegalovirus exposure and HLA in healthy donors. The PCR contained 60 Vbeta and 13 Jbeta primers. Sequencing was performed with immunoSEQ multiplex PCR; in TCRdb, only in-frame clones are kept and a portion is missing. The data hold about 130,000 clones, with 80% observed a single time. Germline CDR1 is MDHEN and CDR2 is SYDVKM. Trimming stripped 4 bases from V and 4 bases from J, with 8 bases between. The CDR3 extends over 13 amino acids. The sequenced sample was PBMCs. The chain combines TRBV28 with TRBJ1-5; D ambiguous. This TCR derives from a man aged 25-45 years in good health and CMV-seropositive. CDR3 in DNA: TGTGCCAGCAGTTGGGCCAGAAATCAGCCCCAGCATTTT. This sequence encodes CASSWARNQPQHF.